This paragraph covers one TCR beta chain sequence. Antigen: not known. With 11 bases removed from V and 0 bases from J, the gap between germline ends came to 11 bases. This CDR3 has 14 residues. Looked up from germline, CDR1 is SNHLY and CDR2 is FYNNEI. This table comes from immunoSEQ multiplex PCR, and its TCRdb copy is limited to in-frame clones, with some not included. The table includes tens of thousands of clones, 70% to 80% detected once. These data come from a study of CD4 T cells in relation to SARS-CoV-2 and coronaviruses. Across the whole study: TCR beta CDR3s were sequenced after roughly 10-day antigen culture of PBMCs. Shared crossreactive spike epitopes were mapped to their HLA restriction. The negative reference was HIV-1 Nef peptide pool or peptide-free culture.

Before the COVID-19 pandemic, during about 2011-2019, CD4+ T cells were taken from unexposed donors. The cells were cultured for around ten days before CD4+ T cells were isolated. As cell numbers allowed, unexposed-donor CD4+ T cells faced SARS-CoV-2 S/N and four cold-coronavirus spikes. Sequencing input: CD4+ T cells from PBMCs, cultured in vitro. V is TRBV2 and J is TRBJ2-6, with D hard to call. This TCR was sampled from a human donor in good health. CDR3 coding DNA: TGTGCCGGGCAGTGGCCCTCTGGGGCCAACGTCCTGACTTTC. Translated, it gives CAGQWPSGANVLTF.